This is a list of T cell receptor beta chains from one sample in a study of cytomegalovirus exposure and HLA in healthy donors. The data were produced by immunoSEQ multiplex PCR, yet TCRdb's version contains in-frame clones alone and is incomplete. The table includes over 130,000 clones, approximately 80% detected once. The sequenced sample consisted of PBMCs. These receptors all stem from a man aged 35 to 55 in good health and CMV-seronegative. The CDR3 runs from the conserved cysteine through the conserved F or W. A D gene is named only where the DNA matches it firmly. The size field is filled for only some rows; it gives once, few, many or a size class.

abundance	v_gene	d_gene	j_gene	CDR3aa	CDR3nt
.	TRBV11-2	.	TRBJ1-1	CASSLKTGPRNTEAFF	TGTGCCAGCAGCCTAAAAACAGGGCCAAGGAACACTGAAGCTTTCTTT
few	TRBV28	.	TRBJ2-3	CASSSVGRGREDTQYF	TGTGCCAGCAGTTCGGTGGGGCGGGGGCGGGAGGATACGCAGTATTTT
.	TRBV6-1	.	TRBJ2-6	CASSDSAGANVLTF	TGTGCCAGCAGTGACTCCGCTGGGGCCAACGTCCTGACTTTC
.	TRBV7-9	.	TRBJ2-5	CSSSFGGETQYF	TGTTCCAGCAGCTTTGGGGGGGAGACCCAGTACTTC
.	TRBV30	.	TRBJ1-1	CAWSVPSWGQNTEAFF	TGTGCCTGGAGTGTACCGTCCTGGGGACAGAACACTGAAGCTTTCTTT
.	TRBV25-1	TRBD2	TRBJ2-5	CASSGTSGRPQETQYF	TGTGCCAGCAGTGGGACTAGCGGGAGGCCCCAAGAGACCCAGTACTTC
.	TRBV18	.	TRBJ1-2	CASSEQGRLGYGYTF	TGTGCCAGCTCAGAACAGGGAAGGCTTGGCTATGGCTACACCTTC
.	TRBV21-1	.	TRBJ1-5	CASSKLGQGRCLQPQHF	TGTGCCAGCAGCAAATTAGGTCAGGGCCGGTGTTTGCAGCCCCAGCATTTT
.	TRBV6-1	TRBD2	TRBJ2-7	CASSEAGGSGASYEQYF	TGTGCCAGCAGTGAAGCGGGGGGTAGCGGGGCATCCTACGAGCAGTACTTC
.	TRBV21-1	.	TRBJ2-6	CASSLKSGDRHSGANVLTF	TGTGCCAGCAGCCTCAAATCGGGGGACAGACACTCTGGGGCCAACGTCCTGACTTTC
.	TRBV6-5	TRBD1	TRBJ2-7	CASSIRDREYEQYF	TGTGCCAGCAGTATCCGGGACAGGGAGTACGAGCAGTACTTC
.	TRBV7-9	TRBD1	TRBJ2-2	CASSPGTANTGELFF	TGTGCCAGCAGCCCCGGGACAGCGAACACCGGGGAGCTGTTTTTT
.	TRBV6-5	TRBD1	TRBJ1-6	CATATGDNSPLHF	TGTGCCACAGCTACAGGGGATAATTCACCCCTCCACTTT
.	TRBV7-2	.	TRBJ2-7	CASSRTVHEQYF	TGTGCCAGCAGCAGGACAGTCCACGAGCAGTACTTC
once	TRBV21-1	.	TRBJ1-3	CASSKEGDNSGNTIYF	TGTGCCAGCAGCAAAGAAGGGGACAACTCTGGAAACACCATATATTTT
.	TRBV5-1	.	TRBJ2-1	CASSLRQAQNVYNEQFF	TGCGCCAGCAGCTTAAGACAGGCCCAGAACGTCTACAATGAGCAGTTCTTC
.	TRBV27	TRBD1	TRBJ1-2	CASSTGTGGSRGYTF	TGTGCCAGCAGCACCGGGACAGGGGGCTCTCGGGGCTACACCTTC
.	TRBV6-1	TRBD2	TRBJ2-7	CASSVPQGLAGGIYEQYF	TGTGCCAGCAGTGTTCCCCAGGGACTAGCGGGGGGGATATACGAGCAGTACTTC
.	TRBV7-9	TRBD1	TRBJ1-2	CASSLGTGTAYGYTF	TGTGCCAGCAGCCTCGGGACCGGGACAGCTTATGGCTACACCTTC
once	TRBV9	.	TRBJ1-4	CASSVGTVGREKLFF	TGTGCCAGCAGCGTGGGTACAGTGGGGCGGGAAAAACTGTTTTTT
.	TRBV7-9	.	TRBJ2-2	CASSQIGAGLTTGELFF	TGTGCCAGCAGCCAAATAGGGGCAGGGCTTACCACCGGGGAGCTGTTTTTT
.	TRBV12-5	.	TRBJ2-7	CASGLSTGPSGVYEQYF	TGTGCTAGTGGTCTCTCCACTGGGCCCTCAGGGGTTTACGAGCAGTACTTC
.	TRBV6-1	.	TRBJ1-4	CASFSNEKLFF	TGTGCCAGCTTCAGTAATGAAAAACTGTTTTTT
.	TRBV18	TRBD1	TRBJ1-2	CASSPPWDRVNYGYTF	TGTGCCAGCTCACCACCGTGGGACAGGGTAAACTATGGCTACACCTTC
.	TRBV5-1	TRBD1	TRBJ1-2	CASSPGTGYGYTF	TGCGCCAGCAGCCCGGGGACAGGATATGGCTACACCTTC
.	TRBV5-4	.	TRBJ2-3	CASSLDGDDYLGTDTQYF	TGTGCCAGCAGCTTGGATGGGGATGACTACCTCGGGACAGATACGCAGTATTTT
.	TRBV28	TRBD2	TRBJ2-7	CASTTRGLAGTSYEQYF	TGTGCCAGCACCACCAGGGGACTAGCGGGAACCTCCTACGAGCAGTACTTC
.	TRBV4-3	.	TRBJ2-3	CASSQDWTRTDTQYF	TGCGCCAGCAGCCAAGATTGGACACGCACAGATACGCAGTATTTT
.	TRBV7-9	.	TRBJ2-1	CASSLSDNEQFF	TGTGCCAGCAGCTTATCTGACAATGAGCAGTTCTTC
.	TRBV28	TRBD2	TRBJ2-7	CASSSPGLAPYEQYF	TGTGCCAGCAGTTCCCCGGGACTAGCGCCTTACGAGCAGTACTTC
.	TRBV5-1	TRBD2	TRBJ2-5	CASSPQTSGGRETQYF	TGCGCCAGCAGCCCCCAGACTAGCGGGGGTCGGGAGACCCAGTACTTC
.	TRBV4-1	.	TRBJ2-3	CASSQASGLYTDTQYF	TGCGCCAGCAGCCAAGCGAGCGGGTTGTACACAGATACGCAGTATTTT
.	TRBV19	.	TRBJ2-3	CASSIAGTDTQYF	TGTGCCAGTAGTATCGCCGGGACAGATACGCAGTATTTT
.	TRBV20-1	TRBD1	TRBJ2-3	CSAPRQGTQYF	TGCAGTGCCCCTAGACAGGGAACGCAGTATTTT
once	TRBV9	.	TRBJ1-2	CASSPDGGANYGYTF	TGTGCCAGCAGCCCCGACGGAGGAGCGAACTATGGCTACACCTTC
.	TRBV19	TRBD2	TRBJ2-5	CASSGLAGRETQYF	TGTGCCAGTAGTGGACTAGCGGGACGGGAGACCCAGTACTTC
.	TRBV7-3	.	TRBJ1-3	CASSPSGSGNTIYF	TGTGCCAGCAGTCCGAGCGGCTCTGGAAACACCATATATTTT
.	TRBV21-1	.	TRBJ2-7	CASSTRQTLSYEQYF	TGTGCCAGCAGCACCCGACAGACTCTATCCTACGAGCAGTACTTC
.	TRBV11-2	.	TRBJ1-2	CASSLDLGDGYTF	TGTGCCAGCAGCTTAGATCTAGGGGATGGCTACACCTTC
.	TRBV6-5	TRBD2	TRBJ2-1	CASRRSTSGNYEQFF	TGTGCCAGCAGACGATCGACTAGCGGGAACTATGAGCAGTTCTTC
.	TRBV19	TRBD2	TRBJ2-4	CASSRTSGVAKNIQYF	TGTGCCAGTAGTAGGACTAGCGGGGTAGCCAAAAACATTCAGTACTTC
.	TRBV11-2	TRBD1	TRBJ2-7	CASSLGGGSYEQYF	TGTGCCAGCAGCTTAGGAGGGGGCTCATACGAGCAGTACTTC
few	TRBV6-5	TRBD1	TRBJ1-5	CASRSDRINQPQHF	TGTGCCAGCAGGTCGGACAGGATCAATCAGCCCCAGCATTTT
.	TRBV4-2	.	TRBJ2-7	CASSQGAGRNEQYF	TGTGCCAGCAGCCAAGGTGCGGGTCGGAACGAGCAGTACTTC
few	TRBV12-2	.	TRBJ1-5	CASRSNRGTQVTRGVNQPQHF	TGTGCAAGTCGCTCGAACCGAGGGACACAAGTCACCAGAGGCGTAAATCAGCCCCAGCATTTT
.	TRBV27	TRBD1	TRBJ2-2	CASSLSPGQGRTGELFF	TGTGCCAGCAGTTTATCCCCCGGACAGGGCCGCACCGGGGAGCTGTTTTTT
.	TRBV28	TRBD2	TRBJ2-3	CASSTQTSGGADTQYF	TGTGCCAGCAGTACTCAGACTAGCGGGGGGGCAGATACGCAGTATTTT
.	TRBV28	TRBD1	TRBJ2-1	CASRVSGTGGGNEQFF	TGTGCCAGCAGAGTTTCTGGGACAGGGGGCGGCAATGAGCAGTTCTTC
.	TRBV11-1	TRBD1	TRBJ2-5	CASSLGPGQGAETQYF	TGTGCCAGCAGCTTAGGGCCCGGACAGGGGGCCGAGACCCAGTACTTC
.	TRBV6-4	TRBD1	TRBJ1-2	CASSADRGRGYTF	TGTGCCAGCAGTGCCGACAGGGGTAGGGGCTACACCTTC
.	TRBV14	.	TRBJ2-2	CASSQAPGTGELFF	TGTGCCAGCAGCCAAGCGCCGGGCACCGGGGAGCTGTTTTTT
.	TRBV12-5	TRBD1	TRBJ2-7	CASGQDRTGRYEQYF	TGTGCTAGTGGCCAAGACCGGACAGGGCGCTACGAGCAGTACTTC
.	TRBV29-1	TRBD1	TRBJ2-3	CSAHPPSGTAVAFTQYF	TGCAGCGCCCATCCACCCTCCGGGACAGCCGTTGCGTTTACGCAGTATTTT
.	TRBV4-1	TRBD1	TRBJ2-7	CASSPPGQGASEQYF	TGCGCCAGCAGCCCACCGGGACAGGGGGCGTCCGAGCAGTACTTC
.	TRBV6-5	TRBD2	TRBJ2-5	CASRRTSAIQETQYF	TGTGCCAGCAGGAGGACTAGCGCGATTCAAGAGACCCAGTACTTC
once	TRBV19	TRBD2	TRBJ2-7	CASSFQASGSYEQYF	TGTGCCAGTAGTTTCCAGGCTAGCGGGTCCTACGAGCAGTACTTC
.	TRBV7-6	TRBD2	TRBJ2-1	CASSQPSGRNEQFF	TGTGCCAGCAGTCAACCTAGCGGGAGAAATGAGCAGTTCTTC